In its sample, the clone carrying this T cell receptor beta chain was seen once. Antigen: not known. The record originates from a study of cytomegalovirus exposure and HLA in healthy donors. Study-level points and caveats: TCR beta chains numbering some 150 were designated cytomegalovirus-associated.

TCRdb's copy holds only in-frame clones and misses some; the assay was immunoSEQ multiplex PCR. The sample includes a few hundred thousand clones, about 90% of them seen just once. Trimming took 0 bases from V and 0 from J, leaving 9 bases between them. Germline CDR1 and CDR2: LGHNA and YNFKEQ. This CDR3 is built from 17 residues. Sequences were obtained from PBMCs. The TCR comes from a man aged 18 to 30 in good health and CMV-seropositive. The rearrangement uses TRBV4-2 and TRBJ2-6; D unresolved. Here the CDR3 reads CASSQDLRFSGANVLTF. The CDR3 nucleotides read TGTGCCAGCAGCCAAGATCTTCGGTTCTCTGGGGCCAACGTCCTGACTTTC.